This TCR beta chain appears in the sequencing data of a study of beta chain features in type 1 diabetes. The whole isolated RNA underwent reverse transcription, so sequencing captured expressed TCRB transcripts. Sequencing was performed with immunoSEQ multiplex PCR; in TCRdb, only in-frame clones are kept and a portion is missing. The table lists hundreds of thousands of clones, roughly 13% of them singletons. Overall study results and limits: TCRB CDR3 length was moderately but significantly reduced in all four CD4+ subsets of Type 1 diabetes patients.

The CDR3 is 13 amino acids. Germline V CDR1 and CDR2: KGHSH, LQKENI. Trimming cost V 3 bases and J 3 bases, with 8 bases left between them. This clone was recorded a few times. Its antigen is undetermined. The chain carries TRBV18 and TRBJ2-5; no clear D. The sequencing sample was made of naive CD4+ T cells from blood. The receptor comes from a young man with type 1 diabetes. The CDR3 bases are TGTGCCAGCTCACCGAAAACTGAAGAGACCCAGTACTTC. It is translated as CASSPKTEETQYF.